These T cell receptor beta chains were read from a single sample in a study of identical twins. One entry per CDR3 protein results from TCRdb running MiXCR on the 5' RACE reads. The top ten hold roughly 3% of the sample, which has 450,000 to 650,000 distinct CDR3 sequences, just under 10% seen once. These sequences were also reported in another study, on yellow fever vaccine responses in identical twins.

The sequenced sample consisted of PBMCs. The receptors were gathered from a woman aged 18-29 years in good health. The CDR3 runs from the conserved cysteine through the conserved F or W. The order of the fields is J gene, V gene, D gene, clone size, CDR3 DNA, CDR3 protein. The D gene is left open where the match is weak. Not all rows give a size; the values are once, few, many and, for expanded clones, a class.

TRBJ1-4,TRBV6-1,NA,NA,TGTGCCAGCAGAACGGGTGCAACTAATGAAAAACTGTTTTTT,CASRTGATNEKLFF
TRBJ2-1,TRBV3-1,TRBD1,many,TGTGCCAGGTGCCGGGACAGGGGGCGAGGTGAGCAGTTCTTC,CARCRDRGRGEQFF
TRBJ2-1,TRBV7-3,TRBD2,NA,TGTGCCAGCAGCTTACGAGACTTCCGGGGGACTAGACCTTTCAATGAGCAGTTCTTC,CASSLRDFRGTRPFNEQFF
TRBJ2-1,TRBV5-1,TRBD2,NA,TGCGCCAGCAGCTTGGCCGGGACTAAAGGTTACAATGAGCAGTTCTTC,CASSLAGTKGYNEQFF
TRBJ1-4,TRBV5-1,NA,NA,TGCGCCAGTGAATTACTCAGGGCCGTTAATGAAAAACTGTTTTTT,CASELLRAVNEKLFF
TRBJ2-7,TRBV29-1,NA,few,TGCAGCGTTGAAGAGGGGGGGCGAAGCTCCTACGAGCAGTACTTC,CSVEEGGRSSYEQYF
TRBJ2-4,TRBV7-9,TRBD2,many,TGTGCCAGCGGTCTAGCGGGAACCAAAAACATTCAGTACTTC,CASGLAGTKNIQYF
TRBJ1-1,TRBV29-1,NA,NA,TGCAGCGTTTCACAGGGCGTGAACACTGAAGCTTTCTTT,CSVSQGVNTEAFF
TRBJ2-2,TRBV9,NA,few,TGTGCCAGCAGCCCCCAATCGGTAGTCGGGGAGCTGTTTTTT,CASSPQSVVGELFF
TRBJ1-5,TRBV20-1,NA,many,TGCAGTGCTATCCCCAGCAGGGGCGACGGTCAGCCCCAGCATTTT,CSAIPSRGDGQPQHF
TRBJ2-7,TRBV12-3/TRBV12-4,TRBD2,few,TGTGCCAGCGGACTAGCGGGAGAAAAGCAGTACTTC,CASGLAGEKQYF
TRBJ1-5,TRBV6-2/TRBV6-3,TRBD1,many,TGTGCCAGCAGTGGGACCCGACAGGGCTTCCAGCAGCCCCAGCATTTT,CASSGTRQGFQQPQHF
TRBJ2-3,TRBV7-9,NA,many,TGTGCCAGCAGCTTTGAGGATCACTACACAGATACGCAGTATTTT,CASSFEDHYTDTQYF
TRBJ2-2,TRBV24-1,NA,many,TGTGCCACCAGTGATTTGCTCATGAACACCGGGGAGCTGTTTTTT,CATSDLLMNTGELFF
TRBJ1-3,TRBV7-2,NA,many,TGTGCCAGCAGCTTAGTGGCAGCTGGAAACACCATATATTTT,CASSLVAAGNTIYF
TRBJ2-1,TRBV6-1,NA,many,TGTGCCAGCAGCCCCGACAGAACCTCCTACAATGAGCAGTTCTTC,CASSPDRTSYNEQFF